This TCR beta chain was found in a study of CXCR3-negative and CXCR3-positive naive CD8 T cells. In the study overall: Overall TRB read output was about 140 million, and each library contained about 1.5 +/- 0.3 million reads.

The V gene's germline CDR1 is SQVTM and CDR2 ANQGSEA. The CDR3 spans 14 residues. General study findings and limits: Naive cells used TRBV-TRBJ genes in much the same way whether CXCR3-negative or CXCR3-positive; memory cells did not. In both naive subsets diversity was comparably high, whereas memory CD8+ cells showed much lower diversity. Higher TRB CDR3 hydrophobicity marked CXCR3-positive naive cells relative to CXCR3-negative naive cells.

TRB cDNA was prepared as libraries by UMI-labeled 5' RACE. Each CDR3 protein gets one entry in TCRdb, which reprocessed the 5' RACE reads and gives no DNA. The table for this sample gives about 5,700 distinct CDR3 sequences. CD45RO-CCR7+CD27+CD95- defined naive CD8+ T cells. Worth noting for this clonotype: What it binds is not known.

This TCR was recovered from a human donor in good health. Some clones in this sample may be carry-over from other donors' samples. The chain uses TRBV29-1 and TRBJ2-3; as DNA is missing, the TRBD1 call by TCRdb cannot be tested. Sequencing used naive CXCR3+ CD8+ T cells from blood. The sample's subset: CD45RO-CCR7+CD27+CD95- naive CD8+ T cells expressing CXCR3 (TNR3+). CDR3: CSVEVQGGTDTQYF.